This TCR beta chain was sequenced during a study of blood T cell repertoires in COVID-19. Overall study context: There were acute and convalescent COVID-19 samples, and they came from the United States, Italy and Spain. Sample material is recorded as cDNA or gDNA derived from T cells, B-cell-depleted T cells, or PBMCs.

Trimming at V came to 3 bases and at J to 7 bases, leaving 9 bases not matched to a gene. In germline, CDR1 is KGHDR, CDR2 SFDVKD. The CDR3 covers 16 residues. Original processing notes: Amplifying reference gene primers gave estimates of nucleated cell counts. Here immunoSEQ multiplex PCR was the method, and the copy in TCRdb shows in-frame clones only, minus some. That table furnishes V, J and clone size, whereas the DNA furnished D and trimming. The sample has around 130,000 clones, about three quarters seen once. Sequencing input: peripheral blood. The chain links TRBV24-1 to TRBJ2-2, with TRBD1 matching over 8 bases. The TCR originated in a man between 50 and 59 years old with acute or convalescent COVID-19. The chain's CDR3 is CATSDMDRVQVGELFF. The CDR3 DNA is TGTGCCACCAGTGATATGGACAGGGTCCAGGTCGGGGAGCTGTTTTTT.